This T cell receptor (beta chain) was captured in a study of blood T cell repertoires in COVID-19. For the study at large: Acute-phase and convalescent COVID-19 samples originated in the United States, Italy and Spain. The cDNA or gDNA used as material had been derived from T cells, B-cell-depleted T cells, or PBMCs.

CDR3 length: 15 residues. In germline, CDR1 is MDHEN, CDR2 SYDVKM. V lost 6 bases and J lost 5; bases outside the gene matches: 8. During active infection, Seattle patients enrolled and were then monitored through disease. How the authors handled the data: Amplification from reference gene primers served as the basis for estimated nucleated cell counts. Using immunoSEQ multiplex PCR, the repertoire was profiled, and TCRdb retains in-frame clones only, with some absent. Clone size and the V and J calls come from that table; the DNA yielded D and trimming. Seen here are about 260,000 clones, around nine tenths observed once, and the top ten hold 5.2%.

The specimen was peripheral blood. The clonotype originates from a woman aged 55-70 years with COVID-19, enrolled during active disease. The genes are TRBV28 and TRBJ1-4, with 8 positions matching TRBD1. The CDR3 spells CASSSLTGGNEKLFF. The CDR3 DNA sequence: TGTGCCAGCAGCTCCCTTACAGGGGGAAATGAAAAACTGTTTTTT.